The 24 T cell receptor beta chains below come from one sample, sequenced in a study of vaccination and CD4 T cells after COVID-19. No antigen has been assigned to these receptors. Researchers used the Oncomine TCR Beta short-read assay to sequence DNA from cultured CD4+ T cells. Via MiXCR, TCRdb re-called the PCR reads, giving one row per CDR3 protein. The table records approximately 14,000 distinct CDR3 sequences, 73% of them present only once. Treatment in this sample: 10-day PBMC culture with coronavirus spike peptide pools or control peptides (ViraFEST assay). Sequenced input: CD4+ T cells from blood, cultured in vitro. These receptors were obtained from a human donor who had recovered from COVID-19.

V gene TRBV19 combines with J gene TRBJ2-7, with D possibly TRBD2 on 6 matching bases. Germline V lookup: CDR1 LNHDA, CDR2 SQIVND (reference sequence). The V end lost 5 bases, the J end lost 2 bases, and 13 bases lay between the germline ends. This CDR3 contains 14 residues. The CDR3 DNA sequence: TGTGCCAGTAGTGGGACTCAGCCCCCCTACGAGCAGTACTTC. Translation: CASSGTQPPYEQYF.

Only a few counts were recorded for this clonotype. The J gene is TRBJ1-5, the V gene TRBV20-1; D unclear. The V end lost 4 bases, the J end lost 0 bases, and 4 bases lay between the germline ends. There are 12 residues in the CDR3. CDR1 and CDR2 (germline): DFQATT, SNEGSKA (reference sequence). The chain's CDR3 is CSATNSNQPQHF. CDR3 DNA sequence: TGCAGTGCTACTAATAGCAATCAGCCCCAGCATTTT.

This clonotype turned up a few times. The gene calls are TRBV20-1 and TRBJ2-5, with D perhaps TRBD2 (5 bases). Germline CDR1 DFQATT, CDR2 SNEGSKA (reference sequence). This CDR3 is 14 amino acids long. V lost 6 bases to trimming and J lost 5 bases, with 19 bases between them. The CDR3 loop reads CSASDSRPGETQYF. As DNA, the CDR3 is TGCAGTGCCTCGGACTCCCGTCCGGGTGAGACCCAGTACTTC.

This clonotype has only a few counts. As DNA, the CDR3 is TGTGCCAGCAGCTCAGGACAGGCGGTCGGGGAGCTGTTTTTT. This codes for CASSSGQAVGELFF. The V gene is TRBV7-3, the J gene TRBJ2-2; 7 nucleotides agree with TRBD1. The CDR3 consists of 14 residues. Unmatched junction bases numbered 6, after V lost 4 bases and J lost 7 bases. Per the germline V gene, CDR1 is SGHTA and CDR2 is FQGTGA.

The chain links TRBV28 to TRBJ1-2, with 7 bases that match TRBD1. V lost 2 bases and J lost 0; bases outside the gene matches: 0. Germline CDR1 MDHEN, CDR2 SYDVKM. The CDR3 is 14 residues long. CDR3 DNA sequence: TGTGCCAGCAGTTTAGGGACAGCTAACTATGGCTACACCTTC. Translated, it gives CASSLGTANYGYTF.

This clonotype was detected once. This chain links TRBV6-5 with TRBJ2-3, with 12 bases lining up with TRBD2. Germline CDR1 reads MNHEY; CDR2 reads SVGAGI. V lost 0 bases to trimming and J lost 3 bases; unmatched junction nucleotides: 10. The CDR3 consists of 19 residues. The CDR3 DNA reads TGTGCCAGCAGTTACTCGAGGTCCCTAGCGGGAGGGCAGACAGATACGCAGTATTTT. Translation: CASSYSRSLAGGQTDTQYF.

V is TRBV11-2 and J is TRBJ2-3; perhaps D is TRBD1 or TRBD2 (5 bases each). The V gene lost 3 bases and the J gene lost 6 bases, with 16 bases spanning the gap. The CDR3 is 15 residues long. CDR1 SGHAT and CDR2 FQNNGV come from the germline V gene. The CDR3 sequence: CASSFRDPKWDTQYF. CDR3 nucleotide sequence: TGTGCCAGCAGCTTCCGGGACCCAAAATGGGATACGCAGTATTTT.

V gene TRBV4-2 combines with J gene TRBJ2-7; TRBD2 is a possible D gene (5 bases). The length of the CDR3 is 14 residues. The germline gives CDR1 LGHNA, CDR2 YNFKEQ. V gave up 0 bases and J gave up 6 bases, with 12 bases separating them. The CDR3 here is CASSQDGGSVEQYF. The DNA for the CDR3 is TGTGCCAGCAGCCAAGACGGAGGATCGGTCGAGCAGTACTTC.

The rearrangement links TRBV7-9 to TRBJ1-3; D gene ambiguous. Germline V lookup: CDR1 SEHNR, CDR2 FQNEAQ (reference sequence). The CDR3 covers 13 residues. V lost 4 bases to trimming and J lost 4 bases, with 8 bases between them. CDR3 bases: TGTGCCAGCAGCTCACACGCAGGAAACACCATATATTTT. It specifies CASSSHAGNTIYF.

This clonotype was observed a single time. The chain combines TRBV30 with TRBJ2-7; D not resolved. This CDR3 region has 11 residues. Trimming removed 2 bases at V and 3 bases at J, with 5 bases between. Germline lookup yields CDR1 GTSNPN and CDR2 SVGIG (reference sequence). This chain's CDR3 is CAWSTYYEQYF. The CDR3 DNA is TGTGCCTGGAGTACTTACTACGAGCAGTACTTC.

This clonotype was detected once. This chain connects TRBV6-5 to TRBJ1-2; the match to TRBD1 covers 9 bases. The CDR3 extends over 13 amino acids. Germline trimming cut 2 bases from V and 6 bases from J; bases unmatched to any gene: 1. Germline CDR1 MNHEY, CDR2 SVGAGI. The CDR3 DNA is TGTGCCAGCAGTTACAGGACAGGGGATGGCTACACCTTC. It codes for CASSYRTGDGYTF.

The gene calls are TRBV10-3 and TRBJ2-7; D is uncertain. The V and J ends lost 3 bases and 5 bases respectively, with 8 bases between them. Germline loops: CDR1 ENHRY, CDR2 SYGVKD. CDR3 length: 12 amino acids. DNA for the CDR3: TGTGCCATCAGTGAAGTCGGAAACGAGCAGTACTTC. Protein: CAISEVGNEQYF.

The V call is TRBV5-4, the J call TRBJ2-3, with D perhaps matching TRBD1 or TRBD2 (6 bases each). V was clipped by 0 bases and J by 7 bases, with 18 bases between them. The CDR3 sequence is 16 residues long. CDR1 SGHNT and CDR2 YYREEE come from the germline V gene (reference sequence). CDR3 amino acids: CASSLEGTRGVNTQYF. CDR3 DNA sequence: TGTGCCAGCAGCTTGGAGGGGACAAGGGGGGTTAATACGCAGTATTTT.

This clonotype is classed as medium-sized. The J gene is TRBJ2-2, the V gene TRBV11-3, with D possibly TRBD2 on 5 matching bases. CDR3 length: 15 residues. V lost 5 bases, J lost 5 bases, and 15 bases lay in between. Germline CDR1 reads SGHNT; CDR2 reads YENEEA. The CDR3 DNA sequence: TGTGCCAGCAGCCAACTAGATGGTGGAACCGGGGAGCTGTTTTTT. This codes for CASSQLDGGTGELFF.

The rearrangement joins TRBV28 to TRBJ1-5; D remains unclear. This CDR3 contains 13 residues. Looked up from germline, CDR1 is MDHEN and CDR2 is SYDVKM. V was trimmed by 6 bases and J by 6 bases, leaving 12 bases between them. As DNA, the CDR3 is TGTGCCAGCAGAATAACTGCGGTTCAGCCCCAGCATTTT. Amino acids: CASRITAVQPQHF.

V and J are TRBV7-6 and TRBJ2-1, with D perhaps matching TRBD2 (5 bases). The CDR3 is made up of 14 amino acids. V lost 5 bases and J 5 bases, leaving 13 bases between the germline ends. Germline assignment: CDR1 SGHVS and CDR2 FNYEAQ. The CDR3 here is CASSLRRGNNEQFF. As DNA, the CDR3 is TGTGCCAGCAGCCTCCGTAGAGGGAACAATGAGCAGTTCTTC.

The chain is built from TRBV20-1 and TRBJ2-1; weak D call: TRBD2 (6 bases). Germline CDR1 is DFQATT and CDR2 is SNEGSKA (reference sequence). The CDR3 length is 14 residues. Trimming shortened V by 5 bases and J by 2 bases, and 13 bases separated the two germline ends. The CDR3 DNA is TGCAGTGCTCTAGCGTCCGGGCCCTACAATGAGCAGTTCTTC. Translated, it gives CSALASGPYNEQFF.

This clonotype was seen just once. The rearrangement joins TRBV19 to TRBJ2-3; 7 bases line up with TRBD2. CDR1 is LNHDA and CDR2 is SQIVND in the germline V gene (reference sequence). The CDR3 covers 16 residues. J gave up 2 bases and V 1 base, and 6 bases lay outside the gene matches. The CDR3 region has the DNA TGTGCCAGTAGTATAGGGGTAGCGGGTGTCACAGATACGCAGTATTTT. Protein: CASSIGVAGVTDTQYF.

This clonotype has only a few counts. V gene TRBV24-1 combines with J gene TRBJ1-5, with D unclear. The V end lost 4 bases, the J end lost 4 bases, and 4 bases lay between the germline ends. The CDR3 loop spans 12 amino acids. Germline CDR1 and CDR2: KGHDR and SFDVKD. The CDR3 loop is CATSESNQPQHF. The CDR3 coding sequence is TGTGCCACCAGTGAAAGTAATCAGCCCCAGCATTTT.

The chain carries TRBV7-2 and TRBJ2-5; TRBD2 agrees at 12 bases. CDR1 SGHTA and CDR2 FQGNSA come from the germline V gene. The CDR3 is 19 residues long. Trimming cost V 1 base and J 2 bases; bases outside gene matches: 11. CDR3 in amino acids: CASSLVGLAGGLIQETQYF. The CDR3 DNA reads TGTGCCAGCAGCTTAGTGGGGCTAGCGGGAGGGCTAATTCAAGAGACCCAGTACTTC.

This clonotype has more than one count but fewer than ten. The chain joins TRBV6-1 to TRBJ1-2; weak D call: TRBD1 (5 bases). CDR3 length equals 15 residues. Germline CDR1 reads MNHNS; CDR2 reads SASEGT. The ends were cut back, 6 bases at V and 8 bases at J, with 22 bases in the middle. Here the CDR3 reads CASRNSGAGTRGYTF. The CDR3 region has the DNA TGTGCCAGCAGAAACAGTGGTGCAGGGACGAGGGGCTACACCTTC.

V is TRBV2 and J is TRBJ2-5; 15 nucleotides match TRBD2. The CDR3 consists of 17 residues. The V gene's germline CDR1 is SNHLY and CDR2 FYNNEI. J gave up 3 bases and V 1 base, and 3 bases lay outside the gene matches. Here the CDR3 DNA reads TGTGCCAGCAGTGAAGGGGGACTAGCGGGGGGCAAAGAGACCCAGTACTTC. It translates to CASSEGGLAGGKETQYF.

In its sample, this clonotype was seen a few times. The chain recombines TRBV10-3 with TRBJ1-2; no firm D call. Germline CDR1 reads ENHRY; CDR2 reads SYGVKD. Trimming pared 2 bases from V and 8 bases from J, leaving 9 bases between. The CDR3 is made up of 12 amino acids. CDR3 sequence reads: CAISEAPVGYTF. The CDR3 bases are TGTGCCATCAGTGAGGCACCCGTGGGCTACACCTTC.

The CDR3 loop is CASRGGETQYF. Here the CDR3 DNA reads TGTGCCAGTAGAGGAGGAGAGACCCAGTACTTC. The chain links TRBV19 to TRBJ2-5; D is possibly TRBD2 (5 bases). Per germline, CDR1 LNHDA and CDR2 SQIVND (reference sequence). The V end lost 6 bases, the J end lost 4 bases, and 6 bases lay between the germline ends. This CDR3 has 11 residues.